The 10 T cell receptor beta chains below all came from one sample that was sequenced in a study of shared clonotypes between healthy human individuals. The data were produced by immunoSEQ multiplex PCR, yet TCRdb's version contains in-frame clones alone and is incomplete. Among hundreds of thousands of clones listed, approximately 96% were seen once. CD45RO-negative, CCR7-positively selected cells formed the naive CD8 fraction, excluding terminally differentiated effector memory CD45RA+ cells. The sample comprised naive CD8+ T cells sorted from blood. The receptors here all came from a woman aged 30 to 39 in good health.

Only one count was recorded for this clone. The chain is built from TRBV28 and TRBJ2-1; 14 bases are shared with TRBD2. Losses at the gene ends were 6 bases for V and 6 bases for J; bases not matched to a gene: 4. Germline CDR1 and CDR2: MDHEN and SYDVKM. The CDR3 contains 15 residues. CDR3 DNA sequence: TGTGCCAGCAGACAGACTAGCGGGAGGGCCAATGAGCAGTTCTTC. It specifies CASRQTSGRANEQFF.

This chain connects TRBV7-8 to TRBJ2-1, with TRBD2 identical over 7 bases. V was pared by 0 bases and J by 1 base, with 9 bases of the junction left unmatched. This CDR3 is built from 18 residues. Germline-derived CDR1 and CDR2 are SGHVS and FQNEAQ. CDR3 nucleotide sequence: TGTGCCAGCAGCTTAGCGGCGGGAGTGGGTGGGTCCTACAATGAGCAGTTCTTC. Amino acids: CASSLAAGVGGSYNEQFF.

This chain's CDR3 is CASSFGDSSYEQYF. The DNA of the CDR3 is TGTGCCAGCAGCTTTGGGGACAGCTCCTACGAGCAGTACTTC. The V call is TRBV5-4, the J call TRBJ2-5, with 7 bases lining up with TRBD1. The J call may be in error: the DNA end matches TRBJ2-7 better. This CDR3 spans 14 amino acids. Germline V gives CDR1 SGHNT, CDR2 YYREEE (reference sequence).

A single count supports this clone. The gene calls are TRBV30 and TRBJ2-2; D not certain. Per the germline V gene, CDR1 is GTSNPN and CDR2 is SVGIG (reference sequence). The V end lost 3 bases, the J end lost 10 bases, and 6 bases lay between the germline ends. The CDR3 length is 10 residues. The CDR3 protein is CAWREVELFF. The CDR3 region has the DNA TGTGCCTGGAGAGAAGTGGAGCTGTTTTTT. The full variable domain, its missing parts supplied by reference TRBV30 and TRBJ2-2, is SQTIHQWPATLVQPVGSPLSLECTVEGTSNPNLYWYRQAAGRGLQLLFYSVGIGQISSEVPQNLSASRPQDRQFILSSKKLLLSDSGFYLCAWREVELFFGEGSRLTVL.

The chain uses TRBV5-1 and TRBJ2-7, with D possibly matching TRBD2 (6 bases). Trimming cost V 4 bases and J 0 bases, with 11 bases left between them. Germline V gives CDR1 SGHRS, CDR2 YFSETQ. The CDR3 is 14 amino acids. The CDR3 DNA is TGCGCCAGCAGCCCGGAGGGGAGCTCCTACGAGCAGTACTTC. It translates to CASSPEGSSYEQYF.

This chain uses TRBV14 with TRBJ1-2, with D perhaps matching TRBD1 (5 bases). CDR3 length: 17 amino acids. Germline V gene sequence: CDR1 SGHDN, CDR2 FVKESK. V shed 1 base and J shed 4 bases, with 19 bases lying between them. The CDR3, as DNA: TGTGCCAGCAGCCAAGCGGCTACAGGATCCAAAGGCTATGGCTACACCTTC. Its translation is CASSQAATGSKGYGYTF.

This chain connects TRBV7-6 to TRBJ1-4; D remains unclear. Per germline, CDR1 SGHVS and CDR2 FNYEAQ. The CDR3 is 14 residues long. V was clipped by 5 bases and J by 0 bases, with 7 bases between them. CDR3 sequence reads: CASSHGATNEKLFF. Written as DNA, the CDR3 is TGTGCCAGCAGCCACGGCGCAACTAATGAAAAACTGTTTTTT. The full variable domain, completed using reference TRBV7-6 and TRBJ1-4, is GAGVSQSPRYKVTKRGQDVALRCDPISGHVSLYWYRQALGQGPEFLTYFNYEAQQDKSGLPNDRFSAERPEGSISTLTIQRTEQRDSAMYRCASSHGATNEKLFFGSGTQLSVL.

V and J are TRBV11-2 and TRBJ2-1; D may correspond to TRBD1 or TRBD2 (5 bases each). The CDR3 spans 15 residues. Deletions cut 3 bases from V and 5 bases from J, with 14 bases between. The germline CDR1 and CDR2 sequences are SGHAT and FQNNGV. For the CDR3, the DNA is TGTGCCAGCAGCTTGCCATGGGGACGGGACAATGAGCAGTTCTTC. Its protein product is CASSLPWGRDNEQFF.

The chain has TRBV10-3 and TRBJ2-7, with a tentative D call TRBD1 (6 bases). Trimming stripped 2 bases from V and 3 bases from J, with 11 bases between. Germline lookup yields CDR1 ENHRY and CDR2 SYGVKD. This CDR3 is 14 amino acids long. The CDR3 coding sequence is TGTGCCATCAGTGAGAGCGGCAGGGGCTACGAGCAGTACTTC. This sequence encodes CAISESGRGYEQYF.

This clone was observed a single time. The chain is built from TRBV4-1 and TRBJ2-2; weak D call: TRBD2 (5 bases). This CDR3 is built from 13 residues. Deletions cut 1 base from V and 7 bases from J, with 7 bases between. Looked up from germline, CDR1 is MGHRA and CDR2 is YSYEKL. The CDR3 is CASSQGLLGELFF. The DNA of the CDR3 is TGCGCCAGCAGCCAAGGACTACTCGGGGAGCTGTTTTTT.